This TCR beta chain was identified in a study of T cells after yellow fever vaccination. Whole-study context: With SMART-Seq v4 Ultra Low Input, the fractions containing low cell numbers were prepared. The study's findings and limits: Most clones from primary vaccination resurfaced after the booster (approximately 96% CD4, over 75% CD8).

TCRdb reprocessed the 5' RACE reads with MiXCR, giving one entry per CDR3 protein. The sample carries 300,000 or so distinct CDR3 sequences, over 10% recorded once. This clonotype was found a few times. Antigen unknown. The CDR3 loop spans 17 amino acids. Trimming took 4 bases from V and 3 from J, leaving 22 bases between them. Germline values: CDR1 SNHLY, CDR2 FYNNEI. The sequence derives from a young man who received the YFV17D yellow fever vaccine. Sequenced material: CD4+ T cells sorted from PBMCs, taken 45 days after the yellow fever booster vaccination. The chain employs TRBV2 and TRBJ2-7; D gene unclear. The CDR3 DNA is TGTGCCAGCAGTGGTTTGCAGGCCTGGGTGAGAGACTACGAGCAGTACTTC. Translating gives CASSGLQAWVRDYEQYF.